The clone carrying this T cell receptor (beta chain) was counted between two and nine times. Antigen unknown. This record belongs to a study of CD8+CD57+ T cells in acquired aplastic anemia. Germline V gives CDR1 KGHDR, CDR2 SFDVKD. CDR3 size: 15 residues. Trimming stripped 12 bases from V and 7 bases from J, with 24 bases between. The TCR beta profiling, which covered VDJ combination and CDR3 sequence, was carried out using genomic DNA as the template. TCRdb re-derived calls from the reads in MiXCR, one entry per CDR3 protein. The repertoire holds more than 200,000 distinct CDR3 sequences, roughly 50% seen once, with approximately 20% in the top ten. Sequencing involved patients with CD8+CD57+ cell expansion previously shown by flow cytometry. Overall study findings and caveats: Patients versus controls showed no significant CD8+ Simpson's diversity difference.

The material sequenced was sorted CD4+, CD8+, or CD8+CD57+ T cells (not recorded which) from PBMCs. The chain carries TRBV24-1 and TRBJ2-1, with TRBD1 as a possible D gene (7 bases). The TCR was taken from a human donor with aplastic anemia. In nucleotides, the CDR3 is TGTGCCGCGTCGGGAAGCAGGGGGGTGGGGAATGAGCAGTTCTTC. It yields the protein CAASGSRGVGNEQFF.